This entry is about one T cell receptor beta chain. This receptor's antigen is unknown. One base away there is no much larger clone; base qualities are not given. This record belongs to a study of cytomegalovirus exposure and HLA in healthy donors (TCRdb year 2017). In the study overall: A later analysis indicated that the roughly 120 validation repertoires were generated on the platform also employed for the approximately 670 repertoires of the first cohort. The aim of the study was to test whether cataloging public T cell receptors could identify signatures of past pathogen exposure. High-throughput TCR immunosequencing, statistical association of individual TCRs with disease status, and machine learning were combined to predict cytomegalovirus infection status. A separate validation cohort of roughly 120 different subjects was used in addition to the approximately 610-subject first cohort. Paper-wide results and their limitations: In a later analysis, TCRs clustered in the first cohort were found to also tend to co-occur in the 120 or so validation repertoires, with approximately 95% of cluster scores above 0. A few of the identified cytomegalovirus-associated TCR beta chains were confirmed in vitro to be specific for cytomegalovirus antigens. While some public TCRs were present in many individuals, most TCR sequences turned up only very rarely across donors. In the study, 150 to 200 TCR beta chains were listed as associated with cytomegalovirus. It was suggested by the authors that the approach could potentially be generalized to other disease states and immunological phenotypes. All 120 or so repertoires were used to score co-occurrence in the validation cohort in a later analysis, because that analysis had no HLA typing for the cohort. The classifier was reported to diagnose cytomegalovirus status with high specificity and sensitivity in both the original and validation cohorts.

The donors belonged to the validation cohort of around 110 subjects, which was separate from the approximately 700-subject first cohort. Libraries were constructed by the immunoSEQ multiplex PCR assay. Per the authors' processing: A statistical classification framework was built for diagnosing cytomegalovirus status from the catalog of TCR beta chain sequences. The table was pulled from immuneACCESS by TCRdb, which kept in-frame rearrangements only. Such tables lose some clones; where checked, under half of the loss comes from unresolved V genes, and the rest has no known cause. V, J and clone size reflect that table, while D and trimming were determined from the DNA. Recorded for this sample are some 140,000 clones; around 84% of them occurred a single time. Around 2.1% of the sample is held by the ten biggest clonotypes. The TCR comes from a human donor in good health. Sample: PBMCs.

CDR3 sequence: CASSLASPGIPNYGYTF. The DNA sequence follows: TGTGCCAGCAGCTTAGCCTCACCAGGTATTCCTAACTATGGCTACACCTTC. The chain links TRBV13 with TRBJ1-2, with the D gene not confidently named. Trimming costs V 1 base and J 0 bases, and their ends lie 15 bases apart. The CDR3 spans 17 residues, from the cysteine through the phenylalanine. Only the CDR3 region is kept as DNA, spanning 51 bases read in frame from base 1. The germline V gene (reference sequence) sets CDR1 to PRHDT and CDR2 to FYEKMQ.